These 25 T cell receptor beta chains were sequenced from one sample in a study of OX40 agonist ivuxolimab in advanced cancers. The repertoire was sequenced with immunoSEQ multiplex PCR; TCRdb's copy has only in-frame clones and lacks some. The sample gives some 37,000 clones, approximately 82% of which show up once; under 2% is in the top ten. Here the sequenced sample was CD4+ or CD8+ T cells sorted from blood, taken in a trial of the OX40 agonist ivuxolimab. Receptor source: an adult with an advanced solid tumor such as melanoma, head and neck, liver or kidney cancer.

The chain uses TRBV4-3 and TRBJ1-3; 8 bases agree with TRBD1. Per the germline V gene, CDR1 is LGHNA and CDR2 is YSLEER. V was pared by 3 bases and J by 0 bases, with 10 bases of the junction left unmatched. This CDR3 region has 18 residues. Here the CDR3 reads CASSHPRTGPASGNTIYF. CDR3 nucleotide sequence: TGCGCCAGCAGCCACCCCAGGACAGGGCCGGCCTCTGGAAACACCATATATTTT.

This clone was seen just once. V and J are TRBV7-2 and TRBJ2-7; D unclear. The germline CDR1 and CDR2 sequences are SGHTA and FQGNSA. The V and J ends lost 1 base and 3 bases respectively, with 7 bases between them. The CDR3 is 13 amino acids. The CDR3 nucleotides are TGTGCCAGCAGCTTAGTGGGCTTCTACGAGCAGTACTTC. It is translated as CASSLVGFYEQYF.

This chain connects TRBV11-2 to TRBJ2-2; D not resolved. CDR1 and CDR2 from the germline V gene are SGHAT and FQNNGV. This CDR3 comprises 16 residues. Trimming left V 3 bases short and J 1 base short, with 12 bases between. CDR3 residues: CASSLYGQLNTGELFF. CDR3 bases: TGTGCCAGCAGCTTGTACGGGCAGTTGAACACCGGGGAGCTGTTTTTT.

In this sample, this clone turned up a few times. The chain recombines TRBV11-1 with TRBJ2-1; a weak D match, TRBD2 (5 bases). The CDR3 has 16 amino acids. The V and J ends lost 1 base and 2 bases respectively, with 12 bases between them. Germline V gene sequence: CDR1 SGHAT, CDR2 FQDESV (reference sequence). The CDR3 is CASSLEVAGTYNEQFF. Written as DNA, the CDR3 is TGTGCCAGCAGCTTAGAGGTGGCGGGCACCTACAATGAGCAGTTCTTC.

The chain has TRBV11-2 and TRBJ2-1, with 7 nucleotides matching TRBD2. Germline V gene sequence: CDR1 SGHAT, CDR2 FQNNGV. The CDR3 sequence is 15 residues long. Trimming at V came to 6 bases and at J to 0 bases, leaving 5 bases not matched to a gene. The CDR3 loop is CASRRAGDSYNEQFF. Written as DNA, the CDR3 is TGTGCCAGCAGGAGGGCGGGGGACTCCTACAATGAGCAGTTCTTC. The full variable domain, in which reference TRBV11-2 and TRBJ2-1 provide the parts outside the CDR3, is EAGVAQSPRYKIIEKRQSVAFWCNPISGHATLYWYQQILGQGPKLLIQFQNNGVVDDSQLPKDRFSAERLKGVDSTLKIQPAKLEDSAVYLCASRRAGDSYNEQFFGPGTRLTVL.

V usage is TRBV4-3 and J usage is TRBJ2-2, with 13 bases that match TRBD2. The CDR3 extends over 19 amino acids. Germline V lookup: CDR1 LGHNA, CDR2 YSLEER. Germline trimming cut 4 bases from V and 0 bases from J; bases unmatched to any gene: 8. In DNA form, the CDR3 reads TGCGCCAGCAGCCGCGGGACTAGCGGGGACTTTGCGAACACCGGGGAGCTGTTTTTT. Translating it yields CASSRGTSGDFANTGELFF.

The genes are TRBV4-1 and TRBJ2-1, with a tentative D call TRBD1 (6 bases). The V and J ends lost 2 bases and 9 bases respectively, with 14 bases between them. The CDR3 covers 14 residues. Germline assignment: CDR1 MGHRA and CDR2 YSYEKL. CDR3 nucleotide sequence: TGCGCCAGCAGCCAACAAAGGACAGACAGTGAGCAGTTCTTC. Translating it yields CASSQQRTDSEQFF.

The V call is TRBV5-4, the J call TRBJ2-1; D gene unclear. Trimming cost V 2 bases and J 3 bases, with 9 bases left between them. The germline gives CDR1 SGHNT, CDR2 YYREEE (reference sequence). CDR3 length equals 14 residues. The CDR3 protein is CASSFRTVYNEQFF. The CDR3, as DNA: TGTGCCAGCAGCTTCAGGACGGTCTACAATGAGCAGTTCTTC. The whole variable domain, filled in from reference TRBV5-4 and TRBJ2-1, reads ETGVTQSPTHLIKTRGQQVTLRCSSQSGHNTVSWYQQALGQGPQFIFQYYREEENGRGNFPPRFSGLQFPNYSSELNVNALELDDSALYLCASSFRTVYNEQFFGPGTRLTVL.

Only one count was recorded for this clone. This chain joins TRBV2 and TRBJ2-1; tentatively, D is TRBD1 (5 bases). Per germline, CDR1 SNHLY and CDR2 FYNNEI. The V gene lost 11 bases and the J gene lost 1 base, with 18 bases spanning the gap. This CDR3 is built from 15 residues. The CDR3 nucleotides read TGTGCCGGATCCTTAGCAAAGGGGTCCTACAATGAGCAGTTCTTC. It translates to CAGSLAKGSYNEQFF. Together with reference TRBV2 and TRBJ2-1, the CDR3 gives the full variable domain: EPEVTQTPSHQVTQMGQEVILRCVPISNHLYFYWYRQILGQKVEFLVSFYNNEISEKSEIFDDQFSVERPDGSNFTLKIRSTKLEDSAMYFCAGSLAKGSYNEQFFGPGTRLTVL.

This sequence joins TRBV5-4 and TRBJ2-5; perhaps TRBD2 as D (6 bases). CDR1 is SGHNT and CDR2 is YYREEE in the germline V gene (reference sequence). Trimming shortened V by 5 bases and J by 0 bases, and 11 bases separated the two germline ends. The CDR3 is made up of 14 amino acids. The CDR3 DNA follows: TGTGCCAGCAGTCGGGACTCGTACCAAGAGACCCAGTACTTC. It specifies CASSRDSYQETQYF.

The rearrangement links TRBV7-2 to TRBJ2-1; a possible D gene is TRBD2 (6 bases). This CDR3 has 13 amino acids. V was trimmed by 8 bases and J by 3 bases, leaving 11 bases between them. Per germline, CDR1 SGHTA and CDR2 FQGNSA. The chain's CDR3 is CASGRDLYNEQFF. In DNA, the CDR3 is TGTGCCAGCGGGCGGGATCTCTACAATGAGCAGTTCTTC.

The chain has TRBV18 and TRBJ2-5; 8 bases align to TRBD2. This CDR3 has 18 residues. Germline values: CDR1 KGHSH, CDR2 LQKENI. V was clipped by 3 bases and J by 3 bases; unmatched bases: 15. The DNA of the CDR3 is TGTGCCAGCTCACCTCAGGTAGCGGGGCTCCTGACGGAAGAGACCCAGTACTTC. Its translation: CASSPQVAGLLTEETQYF. Using reference TRBV18 and TRBJ2-5 for the parts outside the CDR3, the full variable domain is NAGVMQNPRHLVRRRGQEARLRCSPMKGHSHVYWYRQLPEEGLKFMVYLQKENIIDESGMPKERFSAEFPKEGPSILRIQQVVRGDSAAYFCASSPQVAGLLTEETQYFGPGTRLLVL.

This clone appeared a single time. This chain connects TRBV9 to TRBJ1-2, with a possible D match to TRBD1 (6 bases). CDR1 is SGDLS, CDR2 YYNGEE, per germline. The CDR3 runs 14 residues. V shed 2 bases and J shed 7 bases, with 15 bases lying between them. The CDR3 loop is CASSVQDSEFGYTF. CDR3 bases: TGTGCCAGCAGCGTCCAGGACAGTGAATTTGGCTACACCTTC. The complete variable domain, with remaining parts taken from reference TRBV9 and TRBJ1-2, reads DSGVTQTPKHLITATGQRVTLRCSPRSGDLSVYWYQQSLDQGLQFLIQYYNGEERAKGNILERFSAQQFPDLHSELNLSSLELGDSALYFCASSVQDSEFGYTFGSGTRLTVV.

The rearrangement links TRBV5-1 to TRBJ2-7, with D unclear. Germline CDR1 and CDR2: SGHRS and YFSETQ. The CDR3 loop spans 13 amino acids. The ends were cut back, 3 bases at V and 2 bases at J, with 9 bases in the middle. The CDR3 is CASSSRAAYEQYF. The CDR3 coding sequence is TGCGCCAGCAGCTCAAGGGCAGCCTACGAGCAGTACTTC.

This chain uses TRBV7-9 with TRBJ2-1, with D possibly being TRBD1 (6 bases). The length of the CDR3 is 15 residues. Germline CDR1 SEHNR, CDR2 FQNEAQ (reference sequence). The V end was cut by 4 bases, the J end by 4 bases, with 14 bases between. CDR3 nucleotide sequence: TGTGCCAGCAGCTCCCAGGGGATCAATTACAATGAGCAGTTCTTC. Protein: CASSSQGINYNEQFF.

This chain joins TRBV6-4 and TRBJ1-6; the match to TRBD1 covers 7 bases. J gave up 5 bases and V 9 bases, and 7 bases lay outside the gene matches. In germline, CDR1 is MRHNA, CDR2 SNTAGT. This CDR3 has 14 residues. The CDR3 here is CASSQGVDNSPLHF. CDR3 DNA: TGTGCCAGTAGTCAGGGGGTTGATAATTCACCCCTCCACTTT.

The V call is TRBV5-1, the J call TRBJ2-2; no firm D call. Germline CDR1 SGHRS, CDR2 YFSETQ. This CDR3 is 13 amino acids long. The V and J ends lost 2 bases and 8 bases respectively, with 10 bases between them. The CDR3 loop is CASSFRAGGELFF. CDR3 DNA: TGCGCCAGCAGCTTCCGGGCCGGGGGGGAGCTGTTTTTT.

The table lists this clone with a count of one. The chain couples TRBV6-5 to TRBJ2-3; D gene unclear. V gave up 5 bases and J gave up 3 bases, with 9 bases separating them. The germline gives CDR1 MNHEY, CDR2 SVGAGI. This CDR3 is 13 amino acids long. Here the CDR3 reads CASSQAATDTQYF. CDR3 DNA: TGTGCCAGCAGTCAGGCTGCTACAGATACGCAGTATTTT.

The V call is TRBV10-1, the J call TRBJ1-4, with D possibly matching TRBD1 (5 bases). Between the trimmed V and J ends, which lost 3 bases and 11 bases, there was a span of 16 bases. In germline, CDR1 is WNHNN, CDR2 SYGVQD (reference sequence). The CDR3 runs 14 residues. The CDR3 nucleotides read TGCGCCAGCAGTGACTCAGGGAGGGGAGGGAAACTGTTTTTT. Amino acids: CASSDSGRGGKLFF.

The chain has TRBV29-1 and TRBJ1-5, with D perhaps TRBD1 (5 bases). This CDR3 has 15 residues. Germline-derived CDR1 and CDR2 are SQVTM and ANQGSEA. Trimming left V 3 bases short and J 2 bases short, with 14 bases between. CDR3 sequence: CSVEKGALGNQPQHF. The CDR3 DNA reads TGCAGCGTTGAGAAAGGGGCCTTGGGCAATCAGCCCCAGCATTTT.

The chain uses TRBV7-2 and TRBJ2-3, with D unclear. CDR1 is SGHTA, CDR2 FQGNSA, per germline. Trimming took off 0 bases at V and 5 bases at J, with 0 bases between the two ends. This CDR3 has 11 residues. DNA of the CDR3: TGTGCCAGCAGCTTAGCAGATACGCAGTATTTT. As protein: CASSLADTQYF.

On this clone itself: The junction does not match germline at one end; this may be a read error. V and J are TRBV29-1 and TRBJ1-1, with a tentative D call TRBD1 (5 bases). CDR1 is SQVTM and CDR2 is ANQGSEA in the germline V gene. This CDR3 region has 12 residues. CDR3 DNA sequence: TGCAGCGTTCAAGACAGCTACACTGAAGCTTTCTTT. It specifies CSVQDSYTEAFF.

The rearrangement links TRBV19 to TRBJ1-5, with 7 positions matching TRBD1. Per the germline V gene, CDR1 is LNHDA and CDR2 is SQIVND (reference sequence). CDR3 length equals 16 residues. J was trimmed by 0 bases and V by 6 bases; bases with no gene match: 8. CDR3 amino acids: CASRPDRIYSNQPQHF. The CDR3 nucleotides read TGTGCCAGTAGGCCGGACAGGATCTATAGCAATCAGCCCCAGCATTTT.

This chain uses TRBV7-3 with TRBJ2-2; weak D call: TRBD2 (6 bases). Between the trimmed V and J ends, which lost 4 bases and 2 bases, there was a span of 17 bases. This CDR3 is built from 17 residues. In germline, CDR1 is SGHTA, CDR2 FQGTGA. The CDR3 is CASSSQSGTLNTGELFF. CDR3 DNA sequence: TGTGCCAGCAGCTCGCAATCCGGGACTTTAAACACCGGGGAGCTGTTTTTT.

This clone appeared a few times. The V gene is TRBV7-3, the J gene TRBJ2-7; D tentatively fits TRBD1 or TRBD2 (5 bases each). CDR1 is SGHTA and CDR2 is FQGTGA in the germline V gene. V lost 5 bases and J 2 bases, leaving 16 bases between the germline ends. This CDR3 region has 15 residues. The CDR3 DNA is TGTGCCAGCAGCCCCTCAGGGACCGTCGCCTACGAGCAGTACTTC. Translating gives CASSPSGTVAYEQYF. The full variable domain, in which reference TRBV7-3 and TRBJ2-7 provide the parts outside the CDR3, is GAGVSQTPSNKVTEKGKYVELRCDPISGHTALYWYRQSLGQGPEFLIYFQGTGAADDSGLPNDRFFAVRPEGSVSTLKIQRTERGDSAVYLCASSPSGTVAYEQYFGPGTRLTVT.